These T cell receptor beta chains were read from a single sample in a study of CDR3 diversity in severe acne. TCRdb analysed the PCR reads with MiXCR anew, one entry per CDR3 protein. The sample records about 100,000 distinct CDR3 sequences, under 60% being singletons. Input material: blood. These TCRs come from a male donor with acne. Each CDR3 is given with its conserved first and last residue. A D gene is named only where the DNA matches it firmly. Size is stated for part of the rows, as once, few or many counts, or as a class when the clone is expanded.

v_gene: TRBV20-1; j_gene: TRBJ2-1; d_gene: .; abundance: .; CDR3aa: CSASSATPISYNEQFF; CDR3nt: TGCAGTGCCAGCAGCGCCACACCTATCTCCTACAATGAGCAGTTCTTC
v_gene: TRBV20-1; j_gene: TRBJ2-5; d_gene: .; abundance: .; CDR3aa: CSAWLPQGFETQYF; CDR3nt: TGCAGTGCTTGGCTACCTCAGGGTTTCGAGACCCAGTACTTC
v_gene: TRBV10-2; j_gene: TRBJ1-6; d_gene: TRBD1; abundance: .; CDR3aa: CASIPGQGNSPLHF; CDR3nt: TGCGCCAGTATTCCGGGACAGGGGAATTCACCCCTCCACTTT
v_gene: TRBV19; j_gene: TRBJ1-5; d_gene: .; abundance: .; CDR3aa: CASSIDQGVRYQPQHF; CDR3nt: TGTGCCAGTAGTATAGATCAAGGGGTCCGATATCAGCCCCAGCATTTT
v_gene: TRBV9; j_gene: TRBJ2-7; d_gene: TRBD2; abundance: many; CDR3aa: CASSVDGGGLYEQYF; CDR3nt: TGTGCCAGCAGCGTAGACGGCGGGGGGCTCTACGAGCAGTACTTC
v_gene: TRBV4-1; j_gene: TRBJ2-7; d_gene: .; abundance: many; CDR3aa: CASSQFSTGLGDEQYF; CDR3nt: TGCGCCAGCAGCCAATTCTCCACAGGGTTGGGCGACGAGCAGTACTTC
v_gene: TRBV30; j_gene: TRBJ2-7; d_gene: .; abundance: few; CDR3aa: CAWNGGGHEQYF; CDR3nt: TGTGCCTGGAACGGAGGCGGGCATGAGCAGTACTTC
v_gene: TRBV29-1; j_gene: TRBJ2-6; d_gene: TRBD2; abundance: .; CDR3aa: CGGRGGGPSGANVLTF; CDR3nt: TGCGGCGGGAGGGGCGGGGGGCCCTCTGGGGCCAACGTCCTGACTTTC
v_gene: TRBV6-5; j_gene: TRBJ2-6; d_gene: .; abundance: .; CDR3aa: CASSYSRGSGANVLTF; CDR3nt: TGTGCCAGCAGTTACTCAAGGGGTTCTGGGGCCAACGTCCTGACTTTC
v_gene: TRBV28; j_gene: TRBJ1-2; d_gene: .; abundance: .; CDR3aa: CASSLSVTIYGYTF; CDR3nt: TGTGCCAGCAGTTTATCAGTCACCATCTATGGCTACACCTTC
v_gene: TRBV5-4; j_gene: TRBJ2-6; d_gene: .; abundance: many; CDR3aa: CASSLPGANVLTF; CDR3nt: TGTGCCAGCAGCTTGCCTGGGGCCAACGTCCTGACTTTC
v_gene: TRBV7-8; j_gene: TRBJ2-1; d_gene: TRBD2; abundance: many; CDR3aa: CASSPRGLADNEQFF; CDR3nt: TGTGCCAGCAGCCCACGGGGACTAGCGGACAATGAGCAGTTCTTC
v_gene: TRBV29-1; j_gene: TRBJ2-3; d_gene: .; abundance: .; CDR3aa: CSVVPLGDTQYF; CDR3nt: TGCAGCGTTGTACCTTTGGGGGATACGCAGTATTTT
v_gene: TRBV11-1; j_gene: TRBJ2-7; d_gene: .; abundance: .; CDR3aa: CASSVGEGDPYEQYF; CDR3nt: TGTGCCAGCAGCGTAGGGGAAGGGGATCCCTACGAGCAGTACTTC
v_gene: TRBV29-1; j_gene: TRBJ2-2; d_gene: .; abundance: .; CDR3aa: CSVEAGDINLTGELFF; CDR3nt: TGCAGCGTTGAAGCCGGGGACATTAATCTGACCGGGGAGCTGTTTTTT
v_gene: TRBV29-1; j_gene: TRBJ2-7; d_gene: TRBD2; abundance: many; CDR3aa: CSVVGLALSSYEQYF; CDR3nt: TGCAGCGTCGTAGGACTAGCTCTTAGCTCCTACGAGCAGTACTTC
v_gene: TRBV6-1; j_gene: TRBJ1-2; d_gene: .; abundance: many; CDR3aa: CASRALGGNANYGYTF; CDR3nt: TGTGCCAGCAGGGCCTTGGGGGGGAACGCTAACTATGGCTACACCTTC
v_gene: TRBV25-1; j_gene: TRBJ1-2; d_gene: TRBD1; abundance: once; CDR3aa: CASWDRAGYGYTF; CDR3nt: TGTGCCAGTTGGGACAGGGCGGGGTATGGCTACACCTTC
v_gene: TRBV15; j_gene: TRBJ2-5; d_gene: .; abundance: .; CDR3aa: CATSRDWGEAQYF; CDR3nt: TGTGCCACCAGCAGAGATTGGGGAGAGGCCCAGTACTTC
v_gene: TRBV20-1; j_gene: TRBJ1-1; d_gene: .; abundance: .; CDR3aa: CSARDVTSGRGRILSEAFF; CDR3nt: TGCAGTGCTAGAGATGTAACTAGCGGGAGGGGAAGGATTTTGTCTGAAGCTTTCTTT
v_gene: TRBV25-1; j_gene: TRBJ1-5; d_gene: .; abundance: many; CDR3aa: CASSESRNQPQHF; CDR3nt: TGTGCCAGCAGTGAATCTCGCAATCAGCCCCAGCATTTT
v_gene: TRBV6-1; j_gene: TRBJ2-7; d_gene: TRBD1; abundance: .; CDR3aa: CASRGTGIEQYF; CDR3nt: TGTGCCAGTAGAGGGACAGGGATCGAGCAGTACTTC
v_gene: TRBV20-1; j_gene: TRBJ2-5; d_gene: TRBD1; abundance: .; CDR3aa: CSARTAGTAKETQYF; CDR3nt: TGCAGTGCTAGGACCGCCGGGACAGCGAAAGAGACCCAGTACTTC
v_gene: TRBV15; j_gene: TRBJ1-1; d_gene: .; abundance: .; CDR3aa: CATSRNPGNTEAFF; CDR3nt: TGTGCCACCAGCAGAAATCCGGGAAACACTGAAGCTTTCTTT
v_gene: TRBV20-1; j_gene: TRBJ2-3; d_gene: .; abundance: .; CDR3aa: CSAIPGGPTNADTQYF; CDR3nt: TGCAGTGCTATACCTGGGGGGCCTACGAATGCAGATACGCAGTATTTT
v_gene: TRBV7-2; j_gene: TRBJ2-7; d_gene: TRBD2; abundance: once; CDR3aa: CASSLFGTTYEQYF; CDR3nt: TGTGCCAGCAGCTTATTCGGGACTACCTACGAGCAGTACTTC
v_gene: TRBV25-1; j_gene: TRBJ1-6; d_gene: .; abundance: few; CDR3aa: CASSEYRGLDSPLHF; CDR3nt: TGTGCCAGCAGTGAATATCGGGGTTTGGATTCACCCCTCCACTTT
v_gene: TRBV28; j_gene: TRBJ1-4; d_gene: TRBD1; abundance: .; CDR3aa: CASTVDRGTNEKLFF; CDR3nt: TGTGCCAGCACCGTCGACAGGGGAACTAATGAAAAACTGTTTTTC
v_gene: TRBV20-1; j_gene: TRBJ2-3; d_gene: TRBD2; abundance: .; CDR3aa: CSARDGDYSRADTQYF; CDR3nt: TGCAGTGCTAGAGATGGGGACTATAGTCGCGCAGATACGCAGTATTTT
v_gene: TRBV7-9; j_gene: TRBJ1-2; d_gene: .; abundance: medium-sized; CDR3aa: CASSGGDGYTF; CDR3nt: TGTGCCAGCAGTGGGGGTGATGGCTACACCTTC
v_gene: TRBV6-5; j_gene: TRBJ2-5; d_gene: .; abundance: .; CDR3aa: CASSPGGLQETQYF; CDR3nt: TGTGCCAGCAGCCCCGGGGGGCTCCAAGAGACCCAGTACTTC
v_gene: TRBV7-8; j_gene: TRBJ2-7; d_gene: TRBD1; abundance: .; CDR3aa: CASSFPRQGQEGEQYF; CDR3nt: TGTGCCAGCAGCTTCCCCCGACAGGGCCAAGAGGGCGAGCAGTACTTC
v_gene: TRBV28; j_gene: TRBJ2-3; d_gene: .; abundance: many; CDR3aa: CASKEGASTDTQYF; CDR3nt: TGTGCCAGCAAGGAGGGGGCTAGCACAGATACGCAGTATTTT
v_gene: TRBV4-1; j_gene: TRBJ2-7; d_gene: .; abundance: few; CDR3aa: CASSQAGAREQYF; CDR3nt: TGCGCCAGCAGTCAGGCAGGGGCTCGAGAGCAGTACTTC
v_gene: TRBV10-2; j_gene: TRBJ1-3; d_gene: .; abundance: many; CDR3aa: CASSDKSSGNTIYF; CDR3nt: TGCGCCAGCAGTGACAAGAGCTCTGGAAACACCATATATTTT
v_gene: TRBV11-2; j_gene: TRBJ2-7; d_gene: TRBD1; abundance: .; CDR3aa: CASSILAFRGIYEQYF; CDR3nt: TGTGCCAGCAGCATATTAGCGTTCAGGGGGATCTACGAGCAGTACTTC
v_gene: TRBV7-3; j_gene: TRBJ1-4; d_gene: TRBD1; abundance: .; CDR3aa: CASSLIAGLRDRGGEKLFF; CDR3nt: TGTGCCAGCAGCTTAATAGCCGGACTCCGGGACAGGGGAGGGGAAAAACTGTTTTTT
v_gene: TRBV2; j_gene: TRBJ1-1; d_gene: .; abundance: few; CDR3aa: CASRGGTEAFF; CDR3nt: TGTGCCAGCAGGGGAGGGACTGAAGCTTTCTTT
v_gene: TRBV5-6; j_gene: TRBJ2-7; d_gene: .; abundance: many; CDR3aa: CASSSQGIAEQYF; CDR3nt: TGTGCCAGCAGCTCCCAGGGAATCGCCGAGCAGTACTTC
v_gene: TRBV25-1; j_gene: TRBJ1-2; d_gene: TRBD1; abundance: .; CDR3aa: CASSPSGGQGTYGYTF; CDR3nt: TGTGCCAGCAGTCCCTCGGGAGGACAGGGGACCTATGGCTACACCTTC
v_gene: TRBV5-6; j_gene: TRBJ2-2; d_gene: TRBD2; abundance: .; CDR3aa: CASSPPPGGTGGLFF; CDR3nt: TGTGCCAGCAGCCCTCCCCCCGGGGGGACCGGGGGGCTGTTTTTT
v_gene: TRBV20-1; j_gene: TRBJ2-5; d_gene: .; abundance: medium-sized; CDR3aa: CSASGLSETQYF; CDR3nt: TGCAGTGCAAGCGGACTCTCCGAGACCCAGTACTTC